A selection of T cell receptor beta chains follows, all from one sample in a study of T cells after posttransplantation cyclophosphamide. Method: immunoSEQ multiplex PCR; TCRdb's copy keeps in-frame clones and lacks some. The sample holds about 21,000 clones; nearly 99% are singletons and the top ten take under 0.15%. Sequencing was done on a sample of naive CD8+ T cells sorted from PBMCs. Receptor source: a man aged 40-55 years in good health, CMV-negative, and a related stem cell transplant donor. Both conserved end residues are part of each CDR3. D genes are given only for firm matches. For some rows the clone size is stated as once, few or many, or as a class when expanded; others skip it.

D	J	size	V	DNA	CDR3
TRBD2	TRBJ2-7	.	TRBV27	TGTGCCAGCAGTGAAACCGGGACTAGCGGCTACGAGCAGTACTTC	CASSETGTSGYEQYF
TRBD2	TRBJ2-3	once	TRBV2	TGTGCCAGCAGTGAAGCGCTTCTATTCGAGCGGGAGGGGAAGCAGTATTTT	CASSEALLFEREGKQYF
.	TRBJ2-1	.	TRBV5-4	TGTGCCAGCAGCTTGGTAACGGGCAATGAGCAGTTCTTC	CASSLVTGNEQFF
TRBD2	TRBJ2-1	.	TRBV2	TGTGCCAGCAGCCTAGCGGGACTAGGGAATAATGAGCAGTTCTTC	CASSLAGLGNNEQFF
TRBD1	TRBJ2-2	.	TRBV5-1	TGCGCCAGCAGCAGGAAACAGGGGAAATCCGGGGAGCTGTTTTTT	CASSRKQGKSGELFF
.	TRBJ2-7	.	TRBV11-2	TGTGCCAGCAGCTTAGGGGCCAGTAGCTCCTACGAGCAGTACTTC	CASSLGASSSYEQYF
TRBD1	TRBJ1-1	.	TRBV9	TGTGCCAGCAGCGAGGGGGCGAACACTGAAGCTTTCTTT	CASSEGANTEAFF
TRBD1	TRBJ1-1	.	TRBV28	TGTGCCAGCAGTAGCAGGGGGCGCGGGACTGAAGCTTTCTTT	CASSSRGRGTEAFF
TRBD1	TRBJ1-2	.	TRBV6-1	TGTGCCAGCGACAGGGCGATAGGGCCCCACACCTTC	CASDRAIGPHTF
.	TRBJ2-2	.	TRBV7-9	TGTGCCAGCAGCGCGACAGAGTCGAACACCGGGGAGCTGTTTTTT	CASSATESNTGELFF
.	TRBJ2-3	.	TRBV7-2	TGTGCCAGCAGCTTAGCCCCAACTAGTTGGACAGATACGCAGTATTTT	CASSLAPTSWTDTQYF
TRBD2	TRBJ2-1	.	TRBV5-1	TGCGCCAGCAGCCCTGGGGGACTAGAGATAAGGTTCTTC	CASSPGGLEIRFF
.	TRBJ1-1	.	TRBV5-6	TGTGCCAGCAGCGCGGGACTGCCTAACACTGAAGCTTTCTTT	CASSAGLPNTEAFF
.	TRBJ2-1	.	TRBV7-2	TGTGCCAGCAGCTTAGAGGGGATACGAAACAATGAGCAGTTCTTC	CASSLEGIRNNEQFF
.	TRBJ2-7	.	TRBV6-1	TGTGCCAGCAGTGAAGTTGAGCTCTACGAGCAGTACTTC	CASSEVELYEQYF
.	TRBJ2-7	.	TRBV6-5	TGTGCCAGCAGTTACCTGAAGGTGGGCCTATACGAGCAGTACTTC	CASSYLKVGLYEQYF
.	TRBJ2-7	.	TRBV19	TGTGCCAGTAGTATAGATCTGGCCGGAGCAGACGAGCAGTACTTC	CASSIDLAGADEQYF
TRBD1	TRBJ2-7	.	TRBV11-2	TGTGCCAGCAGCCCTTGGGGGACAGGTTTTCCAGATGACACGACTCCTTTGGGCTTC	CASSPWGTGFPDDTTPLGF
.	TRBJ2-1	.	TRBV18	TGTGCCAGCTCACCGAGCCAGGGGTCGTCCTACAATGAGCAGTTCTTC	CASSPSQGSSYNEQFF
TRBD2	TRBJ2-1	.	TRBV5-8	TGTGCCAGCAGCTTTACTAGCGGGAGGGTCGATGAGCAGTTCTTC	CASSFTSGRVDEQFF
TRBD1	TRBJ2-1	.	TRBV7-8	TGTGCCAGCAGACCCGGGACCGGGACAGGCTTTTTGCCCCCCTACAATGAGCAGTTCTTC	CASRPGTGTGFLPPYNEQFF
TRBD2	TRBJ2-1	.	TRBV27	TGTGCCTCTAGGGAGCGACTAGCGGAGGGGTATGAGCAGTTCTTC	CASRERLAEGYEQFF
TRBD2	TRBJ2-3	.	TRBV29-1	TGCAGCGTCTCGAGCCAGGGACTAGCGTTATTCACAGATACGCAGTATTTT	CSVSSQGLALFTDTQYF
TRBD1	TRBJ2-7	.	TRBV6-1	TGTGCCAGCAGTCACCGGGACAGCGTCTACGAGCAGTACTTC	CASSHRDSVYEQYF
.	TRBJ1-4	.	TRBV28	TGTGCCAGCAGCCGTACAGGGAGCGGAGAAAAACTGTTTTTT	CASSRTGSGEKLFF
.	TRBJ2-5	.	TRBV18	TGTGCCAGCTCACCCCGGGAACAGGGAAACCAAGAGACCCAGTACTTC	CASSPREQGNQETQYF
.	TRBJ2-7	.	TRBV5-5	TGTGCCAGCAGCTTGCAGGGGTACTCCTACGAGCAGTACTTC	CASSLQGYSYEQYF
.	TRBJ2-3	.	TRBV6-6	TGTGCCAGCAGTAAAACGGGGACAACTATCACAGATACGCAGTATTTT	CASSKTGTTITDTQYF
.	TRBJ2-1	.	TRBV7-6	TGTGCCAGCAGCTCGGAGCCAGCGGAGTGGTCCTACAATGAGCAGTTCTTC	CASSSEPAEWSYNEQFF
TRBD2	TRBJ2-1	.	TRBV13	TGTGCCAGCAGCTTAGGGTTACTAGCGGGAGCCAACAATGAGCAGTTCTTC	CASSLGLLAGANNEQFF